The 24 T cell receptor beta chains reported below all come from one sample, sequenced in a study of CXCR3-negative and CXCR3-positive naive CD8 T cells (dated by TCRdb to between 2018 and 2020). Results and caveats for the whole study, not just this receptor: Compared with CXCR3-negative naive cells, CXCR3-positive naive cells had TRB CDR3s with higher hydrophobicity (lower Kidera factor 4), lower energy, and higher strength and volume indices.

Which antigens these TCRs recognize remains unknown. For sequencing, a NextSeq 550 was employed. The Human TCR Profiling Kit (MiLaboratory) was used to make UMI-labeled 5' RACE TRB cDNA libraries. TCRdb reprocessed the reads, and each CDR3 protein sequence is entered once, without DNA. The sample's records list some 150,000 distinct CDR3 sequences. Of the sample, 0.25% to 0.3% is held by the ten largest clones. The sequenced sample was naive CXCR3+ CD8+ T cells from blood. The sample's cell subset or site, from its label and the paper: CD45RO-CCR7+CD27+CD95- naive CD8+ T cells expressing CXCR3 (TNR3+). The receptors stem from a human donor in good health. Some clones in this sample may be carry-over from other donors' samples.

The chain recombines TRBV19 with TRBJ2-5; TCRdb proposes TRBD2, but this gene call is untestable without DNA. This CDR3 comprises 15 residues. CDR1 and CDR2 from the germline V gene are LNHDA and SQIVND (reference sequence). CDR3 loop: CASSIREGGEKTQYF.

This rearrangement joins TRBV7-9 to TRBJ2-7; TCRdb gives TRBD1 as the D gene, but with no DNA this cannot be confirmed. This CDR3 has 14 residues. Germline CDR1 reads SEHNR; CDR2 reads FQNEAQ (reference sequence). Here the CDR3 reads CASSASGTIYEQYF.

The chain uses TRBV27 and TRBJ2-7. From germline, CDR1 is MNHEY and CDR2 SMNVEV (reference sequence). The CDR3 has 13 amino acids. The CDR3 sequence: CASSVSLSDEQYF.

The J gene is TRBJ2-7, the V gene TRBV29-1; the TRBD1 assignment by TCRdb is unverifiable without DNA. This CDR3 has 15 residues. The germline CDR1 and CDR2 sequences are SQVTM and ANQGSEA. The CDR3 reads CSVYTSSTDSYEQYF.

The V call is TRBV7-6, the J call TRBJ2-2; TCRdb names TRBD2, which stays unverified in the absence of DNA. There are 20 residues in the CDR3. CDR1 and CDR2 (germline): SGHVS, FNYEAQ. The CDR3 region is CASSLGFAGGDDSGTGELFF.

The V and J genes are TRBV7-3 and TRBJ2-7; TCRdb picks TRBD1, but there is no DNA to check that call. In germline, CDR1 is SGHTA, CDR2 FQGTGA. This CDR3 has 15 residues. The CDR3 spells CASSFGAGGPYEQYF.

The V call is TRBV6-2 or TRBV6-3, the J call TRBJ2-1; TCRdb selects TRBD2, and the lack of DNA leaves this call unchecked. Germline CDR1 MNHEY, CDR2 SVGEGT. The CDR3 length is 15 residues. CDR3 sequence: CASSPLAGGLNEQFF.

The chain joins TRBV28 to TRBJ2-3; the D call of TRBD2 rests on TCRdb alone, since no DNA is present to check it. The CDR3 length is 16 residues. Germline V CDR1 and CDR2: MDHEN, SYDVKM. CDR3 loop: CASSFSGADLTDTQYF. Full variable domain (remainder filled in from reference TRBV28 and TRBJ2-3): DVKVTQSSRYLVKRTGEKVFLECVQDMDHENMFWYRQDPGLGLRLIYFSYDVKMKEKGDIPEGYSVSREKKERFSLILESASTNQTSMYLCASSFSGADLTDTQYFGPGTRLTVL.

The rearrangement links TRBV30 to TRBJ2-5; TCRdb designates TRBD1, a call that cannot be tested without DNA. This CDR3 region has 13 residues. CDR1 is GTSNPN and CDR2 is SVGIG in the germline V gene (reference sequence). This CDR3 is CAWGFGMRETQYF.

This chain joins TRBV7-3 and TRBJ2-5; TCRdb's D call, TRBD1, is unchecked because there is no DNA. The CDR3 has 15 amino acids. Germline V gives CDR1 SGHTA, CDR2 FQGTGA. CDR3: CASSETNEGGETQYF.

The CDR3 is CASSPPAGNEQYF. The gene calls are TRBV10-2 and TRBJ2-7; the TCRdb call, TRBD1, lacks DNA for checking. Germline values: CDR1 WSHSY, CDR2 SAAADI. CDR3 length: 13 residues.

J is TRBJ2-3 and V is TRBV4-3; with no DNA, the TCRdb D assignment of TRBD1 cannot be verified. There are 19 residues in the CDR3. In germline, CDR1 is LGHNA, CDR2 YSLEER. The CDR3 region is CASSQERWSIQGRTDTQYF.

The chain has TRBV6-2 or TRBV6-3 and TRBJ2-7. This CDR3 has 15 residues. Per the germline V gene, CDR1 is MNHEY and CDR2 is SVGEGT. The CDR3 protein is CASSLVSITSHEQYF.

The chain's CDR3 is CASSQENQGSERFEAFF. V usage is TRBV4-3 and J usage is TRBJ1-1; TCRdb names TRBD1, which stays unverified in the absence of DNA. There are 17 residues in the CDR3. The germline V gene encodes CDR1 LGHNA and CDR2 YSLEER.

This sequence joins TRBV20-1 and TRBJ1-1. Germline CDR1 and CDR2: DFQATT and SNEGSKA (reference sequence). The CDR3 extends over 17 amino acids. CDR3 loop: CSARVGQQPFSYTEAFF.

The V and J genes are TRBV7-3 and TRBJ1-2; TCRdb names TRBD1, which stays unverified in the absence of DNA. Germline values: CDR1 SGHTA, CDR2 FQGTGA. This CDR3 comprises 14 residues. CDR3 residues: CASTPDGSNYGYTF.

The chain recombines TRBV7-9 with TRBJ2-7; the TCRdb D gene call, TRBD2, has no DNA to confirm it. The CDR3 extends over 12 amino acids. The germline V gene encodes CDR1 SEHNR and CDR2 FQNEAQ (reference sequence). This CDR3 reads CASSAGSYEQYF.

The J gene is TRBJ2-7, the V gene TRBV29-1; TCRdb picks TRBD1, but there is no DNA to check that call. The CDR3 covers 12 residues. Per the germline V gene, CDR1 is SQVTM and CDR2 is ANQGSEA. The CDR3 region is CSVEPQGGEQYF.

This chain uses TRBV18 with TRBJ2-2. Germline loops: CDR1 KGHSH, CDR2 LQKENI. There are 13 residues in the CDR3. The CDR3 protein is CASPLPNTGELFF.

V usage is TRBV27 and J usage is TRBJ2-1; without DNA, the TCRdb call of TRBD2 cannot be checked. Germline assignment: CDR1 MNHEY and CDR2 SMNVEV (reference sequence). The CDR3 consists of 14 residues. The CDR3 here is CASRLAGLYNEQFF.

The J gene is TRBJ2-1, the V gene TRBV9; TCRdb designates TRBD1, a call that cannot be tested without DNA. The CDR3 runs 16 residues. Germline CDR1 is SGDLS and CDR2 is YYNGEE. The CDR3 reads CASSPQGGGSYNEQFF.

The rearrangement links TRBV29-1 to TRBJ2-4. The CDR3 has 14 amino acids. Germline V gene lookup returns CDR1 SQVTM and CDR2 ANQGSEA. The CDR3 is CSVEPIVGINIQYF.

The V gene is TRBV20-1, the J gene TRBJ2-3; the TCRdb call, TRBD2, lacks DNA for checking. The germline V gene encodes CDR1 DFQATT and CDR2 SNEGSKA (reference sequence). The length of the CDR3 is 14 residues. Here the CDR3 reads CSDPWDQREDTQYF.

V is TRBV28 and J is TRBJ2-7; TCRdb's D call, TRBD2, is unchecked because there is no DNA. This CDR3 region has 16 residues. Germline V gives CDR1 MDHEN, CDR2 SYDVKM. The CDR3 spells CASSWIRSTGPGEQYF.